Here is one T cell receptor (beta chain) with its context. As yet, its antigen is unknown. Repertoires were generated with immunoSEQ multiplex PCR, while TCRdb's copy carries only in-frame clones and drops some. The sample holds 45,000 to 60,000 clones, around 84% seen once. The sample is drawn from a study of OX40 agonist ivuxolimab in advanced cancers. Findings of the study overall: At 0.1 to 3.0 mg/kg and by week 6, CD4+ and CD8+ T cells in the blood had expanded clonally.

Germline V gene sequence: CDR1 SGHRS, CDR2 YFSETQ. The CDR3 length is 14 residues. Trimming pared 0 bases from V and 5 bases from J, leaving 12 bases between. The chain combines TRBV5-1 with TRBJ2-7; D is undetermined. The TCR was taken from an adult with an advanced solid tumor such as melanoma, head and neck, liver or kidney cancer. The specimen comprised CD4+ or CD8+ T cells sorted from blood, sampled in a trial of the OX40 agonist ivuxolimab. CDR3 loop: CASSLGEGSDEQYF. The CDR3 DNA follows: TGCGCCAGCAGCTTGGGGGAAGGTTCGGACGAGCAGTACTTC.